The clone carrying this TCR beta chain came up a few times. This specimen comes from a study of T cells in Graves' hyperthyroidism and ophthalmopathy. Turning to the study itself: The authors collected peripheral blood at initial diagnosis, before any treatment.

Lactation, pregnancy, other autoimmune disease or uncontrolled infection led to exclusion of patients. Clinical symptoms, serum thyroxine and TRAb, thyroid ultrasound and orbital computed tomography were used for the diagnoses. It was 8.5 to 10 ml of fresh peripheral blood that supplied the PBMCs. Amplified regions were TCR beta CDR3 sequences from RNA transcripts. The primer set for the first-round RT-PCR of the TCR CDR3 was HTBI. TCRdb called the multiplex PCR reads again in MiXCR, with one record for every CDR3 protein. The sample consists of 500,000 to 700,000 distinct CDR3 sequences, approximately 15% of them appearing once. The sequenced sample consisted of blood. The receptor's source is a woman aged 18-35 years with Graves' hyperthyroidism.

The CDR3 reads CASSEVNRYYGYTF. The CDR3 DNA follows: TGTGCCAGCAGTGAAGTGAACCGGTACTATGGCTACACCTTC. This chain joins TRBV2 and TRBJ1-2; unclear D gene. The V gene lost 1 base and the J gene lost 3 bases, with 9 bases spanning the gap. The germline V gene encodes CDR1 SNHLY and CDR2 FYNNEI. The CDR3 runs 14 residues.